One and the same sample provided the 15 T cell receptor beta chains below, sequenced in a study of post-analysis software for immune sequencing data. Overall study findings and caveats: TRBV5-6, TRBV5-1 and TRBV20-1 were among a few TRBV segments more frequent in patients than controls.

Built from TCR beta cDNA, the libraries had unique molecular identifiers in them. TCRdb fed the PCR reads into MiXCR, producing one record per CDR3 protein. This sample has more than 500,000 distinct CDR3 sequences, with 34% found just once. Their recognized antigens are unknown. The sample was blood. Every receptor here comes from a girl between 2 and 17 years old with multiple sclerosis.

This chain connects TRBV29-1 to TRBJ1-4, with 7 bases matching TRBD1. The germline V gene encodes CDR1 SQVTM and CDR2 ANQGSEA. V gave up 4 bases and J gave up 6 bases; unmatched junction bases: 2. The CDR3 covers 12 residues. The CDR3 coding sequence is TGCAGCGTTGGCAGGGGGGATGAAAAACTGTTTTTT. This codes for CSVGRGDEKLFF.

The gene calls are TRBV6-5 and TRBJ1-6, with 7 bases that match TRBD1. Trimming removed 6 bases from V and 7 bases from J; junction bases left unmatched: 9. This CDR3 has 15 amino acids. CDR1 and CDR2 (germline): MNHEY, SVGAGI. In DNA, the CDR3 is TGTGCCAGCAGGAGAAGACAGGGACCAAATTCACCCCTCCACTTT. Translation gives CASRRRQGPNSPLHF.

This clonotype has only a few counts. This chain links TRBV5-5 with TRBJ1-2; D not certain. The ends were cut back, 7 bases at V and 0 bases at J, with 13 bases in the middle. CDR3 length: 14 residues. The germline V gene encodes CDR1 SGHKS and CDR2 YYEKEE (reference sequence). This CDR3 reads CASRRDATNYGYTF. Written as DNA, the CDR3 is TGTGCCAGCCGCCGCGATGCGACTAACTATGGCTACACCTTC.

The rearrangement uses TRBV6-1 and TRBJ1-5, with TRBD1 as a possible D gene (5 bases). V shed 8 bases and J shed 0 bases, with 14 bases lying between them. CDR3 size: 15 residues. The germline CDR1 and CDR2 sequences are MNHNS and SASEGT. The CDR3 DNA follows: TGTGCCAGCCATCTGGGACCTTATAGCAATCAGCCCCAGCATTTT. Translating gives CASHLGPYSNQPQHF.

The V and J genes are TRBV7-6 and TRBJ1-1; D is unclear. CDR1 is SGHVS, CDR2 FNYEAQ, per germline. Trimming stripped 2 bases from V and 3 bases from J, with 16 bases between. The CDR3 has 16 amino acids. CDR3 coding DNA: TGTGCCAGCAGCTTATGGGAAGGAGGATCGGACACTGAAGCTTTCTTT. It encodes CASSLWEGGSDTEAFF.

The rearrangement links TRBV6-2 or TRBV6-3 to TRBJ2-5; D gene unclear. The CDR3 covers 12 residues. The germline V gene encodes CDR1 MNHEY and CDR2 SVGEGT. V was clipped by 0 bases and J by 7 bases, with 6 bases between them. CDR3 sequence: CASSYSDGTQYF. As DNA, the CDR3 is TGTGCCAGCAGTTACTCGGATGGGACCCAGTACTTC.

As DNA, the CDR3 is TGTGCCAGCCCAAGGGGATCTGGCTACACCTTC. It yields the protein CASPRGSGYTF. The chain couples TRBV6-5 to TRBJ1-2; possibly TRBD1 for D (5 bases). Between the trimmed V and J ends, which lost 8 bases and 7 bases, there was a span of 11 bases. This CDR3 is 11 amino acids long. Germline V gene data show CDR1 as MNHEY and CDR2 as SVGAGI.

The chain carries TRBV6-1 and TRBJ1-2, with 11 bases aligning to TRBD1. Trimming cost V 1 base and J 3 bases; bases outside gene matches: 7. This CDR3 is 17 amino acids long. The germline V gene encodes CDR1 MNHNS and CDR2 SASEGT. CDR3 in DNA: TGTGCCAGCAGTGAAGACCCCGGGACAGGGGGGCACTATGGCTACACCTTC. Its translation is CASSEDPGTGGHYGYTF.

The rearrangement joins TRBV12-3 or TRBV12-4 to TRBJ2-1; D gene uncertain. V was pared by 8 bases and J by 8 bases, with 13 bases between. CDR3 length: 12 residues. The CDR3 loop reads CASRGLGDEQFF. Written as DNA, the CDR3 is TGTGCCAGCCGAGGATTGGGCGATGAGCAGTTCTTC.

This clonotype was observed a single time. The gene calls are TRBV5-1 and TRBJ1-4; 7 nucleotides agree with TRBD1. This CDR3 has 15 residues. After removal of 4 bases from V and 5 bases from J, the junction contained 8 bases not matched to a gene. CDR1 is SGHRS, CDR2 YFSETQ, per germline. The CDR3 protein is CASSLGGQLNEKLFF. CDR3 nucleotides: TGCGCCAGCAGCCTGGGGGGACAGTTAAATGAAAAACTGTTTTTT.

The rearrangement uses TRBV7-2 and TRBJ1-1; 7 nucleotides line up with TRBD1. The CDR3 is made up of 15 amino acids. CDR1 and CDR2 from the germline V gene are SGHTA and FQGNSA. With V trimmed by 6 bases and J by 2 bases, 9 bases remained unmatched. CDR3 DNA sequence: TGTGCCAGCAGGCGCGGGTCAGGGGGAAACACTGAAGCTTTCTTT. This codes for CASRRGSGGNTEAFF.

V is TRBV3-1 and J is TRBJ1-1; unclear D gene. This CDR3 comprises 13 residues. CDR1 LGHDT and CDR2 YNNKEL come from the germline V gene (reference sequence). V was trimmed by 2 bases and J by 2 bases, leaving 6 bases between them. The CDR3 DNA reads as TGTGCCAGCAGCCAAAAGATAAACACTGAAGCTTTCTTT. Translation: CASSQKINTEAFF.

V gene TRBV3-1 combines with J gene TRBJ2-1; D is undetermined. This CDR3 is built from 15 residues. V lost 4 bases and J 1 base, leaving 11 bases between the germline ends. Per the germline V gene, CDR1 is LGHDT and CDR2 is YNNKEL (reference sequence). CDR3 in amino acids: CASSLTDISYNEQFF. The CDR3 DNA follows: TGTGCCAGCAGCCTTACAGACATTTCCTACAATGAGCAGTTCTTC.

This chain joins TRBV20-1 and TRBJ2-1; D is undetermined. The CDR3 loop spans 13 amino acids. V lost 6 bases and J lost 4, with 13 bases in between. In germline, CDR1 is DFQATT, CDR2 SNEGSKA (reference sequence). Here the CDR3 DNA reads TGCAGTGCCCTTGTAGCCCGATACAATGAGCAGTTCTTC. Its translation is CSALVARYNEQFF.

The chain recombines TRBV9 with TRBJ2-1; D not resolved. Germline CDR1 and CDR2: SGDLS and YYNGEE. The CDR3 extends over 13 amino acids. V dropped 1 base and J dropped 7 bases, with 9 bases sitting between them. The CDR3: CASSVSPGNEQFF. The DNA of the CDR3 is TGTGCCAGCAGCGTAAGTCCTGGGAATGAGCAGTTCTTC.